This TCR beta chain was observed in a study of CD4 and CD8 cells across lung adenocarcinoma regions. Donors had localized lung adenocarcinoma, a non-small cell lung cancer. MiXCR, applied by TCRdb to the PCR reads, yields one record per CDR3 protein. The sample records about 12,000 distinct CDR3 sequences, over 45% being singletons. Germline V gene data show CDR1 as SGHVS and CDR2 as FNYEAQ. CDR3 length: 14 residues. As to this clonotype: The junction and the germline gene differ at one end; a read error may be behind it.

The TCR sequence derives from a male donor with lung adenocarcinoma. The CD4 and CD8 labels of this study may be unreliable. Sequencing input: CD8+ T cells from the margin of a lung tumor. J is TRBJ2-3 and V is TRBV7-6; D is unresolved. The closer fit of TRBJ2-5 to the DNA end suggests the J call may be wrong. CDR3 sequence reads: CAGSVGAIPDTQYF. The CDR3 nucleotides read TGTGCCGGCAGCGTAGGAGCGATCCCAGATACCCAGTACTTC.